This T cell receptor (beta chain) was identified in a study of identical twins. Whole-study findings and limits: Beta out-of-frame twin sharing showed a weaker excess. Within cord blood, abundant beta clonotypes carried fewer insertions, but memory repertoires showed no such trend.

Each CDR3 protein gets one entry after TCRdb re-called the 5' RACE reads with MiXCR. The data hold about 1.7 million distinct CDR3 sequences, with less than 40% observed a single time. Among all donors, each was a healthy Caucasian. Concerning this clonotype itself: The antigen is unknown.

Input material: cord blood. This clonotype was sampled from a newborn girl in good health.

CDR3 DNA: TGTGCCAGCAGCTGGACAGGGATATATGGCTACACCTTC. Translation: CASSWTGIYGYTF. The rearrangement joins TRBV5-5 to TRBJ1-2, with 8 bases aligning to TRBD1. This CDR3 is 13 amino acids long. Trimming took 3 bases from V and 5 from J; bases not matched to a gene: 3. Germline CDR1 is SGHKS and CDR2 is YYEKEE (reference sequence).